This TCR beta chain appears in the sequencing data of a study of shared clonotypes between healthy human individuals. General study results and limits: Around 5% was the fraction of naive CD4 clonotypes found shared across several donors. Represented diversity, genetic and exposure-history alike, was limited by few donors.

Per the germline V gene, CDR1 is SGHDN and CDR2 is FVKESK. This CDR3 is built from 16 residues. V gave up 0 bases and J gave up 4 bases, with 15 bases separating them. This clone was seen a single time. Its antigen is still unknown. Generated by immunoSEQ multiplex PCR, the TCRdb table keeps only in-frame clones and is missing some. The table shows roughly 2,300,000 clones, with approximately 90% occurring only once. V gene TRBV14 combines with J gene TRBJ2-5, with D perhaps matching TRBD2 (5 bases). This sequence was found in a man aged 18 to 30 in good health. Some clones in this sample may be carry-over from other donors' samples. Source material: naive CD4+ T cells from PBMCs. This sample's subset: CD45RA+ positively selected. Here the CDR3 reads CASSQDEGTIRETQYF. Here the CDR3 DNA reads TGTGCCAGCAGCCAAGATGAGGGTACTATAAGAGAGACCCAGTACTTC.